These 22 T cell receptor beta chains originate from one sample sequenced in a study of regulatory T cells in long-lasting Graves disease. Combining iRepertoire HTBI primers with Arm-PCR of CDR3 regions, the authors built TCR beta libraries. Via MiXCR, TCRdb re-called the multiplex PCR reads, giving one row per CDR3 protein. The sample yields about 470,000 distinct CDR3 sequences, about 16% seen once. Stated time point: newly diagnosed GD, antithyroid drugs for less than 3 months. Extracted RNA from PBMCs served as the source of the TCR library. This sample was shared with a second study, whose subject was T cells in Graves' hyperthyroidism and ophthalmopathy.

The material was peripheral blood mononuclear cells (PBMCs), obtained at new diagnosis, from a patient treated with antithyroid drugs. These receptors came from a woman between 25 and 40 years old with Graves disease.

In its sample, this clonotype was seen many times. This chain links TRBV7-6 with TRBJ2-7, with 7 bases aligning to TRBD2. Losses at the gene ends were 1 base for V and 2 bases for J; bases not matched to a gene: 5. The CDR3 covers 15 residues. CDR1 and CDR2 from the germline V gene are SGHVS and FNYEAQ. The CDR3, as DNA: TGTGCCAGCAGCTTAGACCTAGCGGCTACCTACGAGCAGTACTTC. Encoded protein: CASSLDLAATYEQYF.

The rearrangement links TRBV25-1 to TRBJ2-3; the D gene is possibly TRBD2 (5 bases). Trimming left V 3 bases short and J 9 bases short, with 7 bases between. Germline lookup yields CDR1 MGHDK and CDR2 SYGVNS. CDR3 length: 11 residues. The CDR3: CASSEPSTQYF. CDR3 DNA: TGTGCCAGCAGTGAGCCTAGCACGCAGTATTTT.

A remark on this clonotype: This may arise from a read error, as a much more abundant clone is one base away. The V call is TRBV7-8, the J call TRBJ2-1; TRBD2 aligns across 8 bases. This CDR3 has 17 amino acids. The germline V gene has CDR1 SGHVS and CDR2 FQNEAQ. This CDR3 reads CASGLGALAVSYNEQFF. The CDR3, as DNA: TGTGCCAGCGGCTTAGGCGCACTAGCGGTGAGCTACAATGAGCAGTTCTTC.

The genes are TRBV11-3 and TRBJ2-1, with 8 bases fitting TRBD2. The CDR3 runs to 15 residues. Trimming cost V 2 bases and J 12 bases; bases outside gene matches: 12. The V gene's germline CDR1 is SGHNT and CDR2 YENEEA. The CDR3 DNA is TGTGCCAGCAGCTTAATGGGACTAGGCATCGGAGTGCAGTTCTTC. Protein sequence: CASSLMGLGIGVQFF.

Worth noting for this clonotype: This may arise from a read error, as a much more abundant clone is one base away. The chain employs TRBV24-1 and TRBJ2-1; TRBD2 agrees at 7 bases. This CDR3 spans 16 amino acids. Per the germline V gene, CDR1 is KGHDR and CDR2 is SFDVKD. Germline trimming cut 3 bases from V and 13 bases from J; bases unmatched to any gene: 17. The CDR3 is CATSDIPRGIQETQFF. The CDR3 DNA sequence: TGTGCCACCAGTGATATTCCGCGGGGGATCCAAGAGACCCAGTTCTTC.

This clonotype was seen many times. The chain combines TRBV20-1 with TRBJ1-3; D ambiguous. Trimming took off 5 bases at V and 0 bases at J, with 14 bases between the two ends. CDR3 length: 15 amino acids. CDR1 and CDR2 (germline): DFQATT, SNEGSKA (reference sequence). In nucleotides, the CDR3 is TGCAGTGCTGAGGTCGGTCAGCGCTCTGGAAACACCATATATTTT. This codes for CSAEVGQRSGNTIYF.

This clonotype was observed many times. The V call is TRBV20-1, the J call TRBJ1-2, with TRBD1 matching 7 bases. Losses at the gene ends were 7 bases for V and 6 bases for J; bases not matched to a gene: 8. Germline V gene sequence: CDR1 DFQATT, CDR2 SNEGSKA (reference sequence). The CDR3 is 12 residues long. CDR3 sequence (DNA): TGCAGTGTTTCCCCAGGGGGTAATGGCTACACCTTC. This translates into CSVSPGGNGYTF.

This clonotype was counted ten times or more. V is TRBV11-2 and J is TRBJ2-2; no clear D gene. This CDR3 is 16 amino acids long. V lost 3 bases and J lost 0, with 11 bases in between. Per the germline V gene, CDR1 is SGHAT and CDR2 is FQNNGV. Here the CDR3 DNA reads TGTGCCAGCAGCTTTCAACCGGAGCCGAACACCGGGGAGCTGTTTTTT. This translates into CASSFQPEPNTGELFF.

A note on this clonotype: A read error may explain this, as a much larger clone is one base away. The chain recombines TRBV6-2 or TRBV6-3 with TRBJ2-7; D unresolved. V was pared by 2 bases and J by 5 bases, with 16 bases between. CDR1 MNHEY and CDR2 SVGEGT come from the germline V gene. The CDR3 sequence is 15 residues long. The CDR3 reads CASSYGPSIVHEQYF. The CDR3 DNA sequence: TGTGCCAGCAGTTACGGACCCTCAATTGTTCACGAGCAGTACTTC.

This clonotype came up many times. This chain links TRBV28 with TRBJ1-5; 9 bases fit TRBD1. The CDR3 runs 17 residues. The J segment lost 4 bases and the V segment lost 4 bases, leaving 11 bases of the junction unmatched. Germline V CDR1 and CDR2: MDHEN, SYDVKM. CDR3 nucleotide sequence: TGTGCCAGCAGTTCGGGACAGGGAAATTGGTGGAATCAGCCCCAGCATTTT. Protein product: CASSSGQGNWWNQPQHF.

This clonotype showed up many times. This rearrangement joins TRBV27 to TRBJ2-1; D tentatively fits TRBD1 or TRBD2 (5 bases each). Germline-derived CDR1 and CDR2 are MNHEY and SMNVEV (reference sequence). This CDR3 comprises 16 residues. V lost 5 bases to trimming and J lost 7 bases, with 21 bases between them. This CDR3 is CASSPNRIPEGNEQFF. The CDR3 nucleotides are TGTGCCAGCAGTCCCAACAGGATTCCCGAGGGGAATGAGCAGTTCTTC.

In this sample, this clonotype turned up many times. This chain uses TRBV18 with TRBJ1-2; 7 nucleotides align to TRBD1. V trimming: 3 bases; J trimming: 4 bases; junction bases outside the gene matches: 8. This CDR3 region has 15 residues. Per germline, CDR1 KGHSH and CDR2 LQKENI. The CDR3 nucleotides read TGTGCCAGCTCACCTAAACGGGACAGCCCCTATGGCTACACCTTC. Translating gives CASSPKRDSPYGYTF.

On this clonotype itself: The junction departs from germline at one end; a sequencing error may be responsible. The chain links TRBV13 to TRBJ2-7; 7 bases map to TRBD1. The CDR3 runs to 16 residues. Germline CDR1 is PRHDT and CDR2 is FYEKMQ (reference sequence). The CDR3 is CASNLTPRQGIYEQYF. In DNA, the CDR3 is TGCGCCAGCAACTTGACTCCGCGACAGGGTATCTACGAGCAGTACTTC.

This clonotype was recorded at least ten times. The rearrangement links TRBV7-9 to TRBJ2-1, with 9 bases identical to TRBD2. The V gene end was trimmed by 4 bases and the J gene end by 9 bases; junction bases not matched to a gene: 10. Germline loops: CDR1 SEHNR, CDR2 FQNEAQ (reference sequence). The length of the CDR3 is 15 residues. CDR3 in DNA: TGTGCCAGCAGCTCCCCCCGCGGGAGGGCCAGTGAGCAGTTCTTC. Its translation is CASSSPRGRASEQFF.

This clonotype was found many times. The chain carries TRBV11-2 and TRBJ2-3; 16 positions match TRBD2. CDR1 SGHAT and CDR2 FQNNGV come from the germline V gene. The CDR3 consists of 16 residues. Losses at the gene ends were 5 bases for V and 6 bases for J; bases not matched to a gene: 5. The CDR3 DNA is TGTGCCAGCAGCACGGGACTAGCGGGAGGGAGCGATACGCAGTATTTT. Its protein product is CASSTGLAGGSDTQYF.

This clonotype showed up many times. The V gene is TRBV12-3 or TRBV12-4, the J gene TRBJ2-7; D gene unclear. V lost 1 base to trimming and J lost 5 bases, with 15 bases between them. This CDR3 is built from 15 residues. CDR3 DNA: TGTGCCAGCAGTTTAGTCCGGCCCAGTACGGACGAGCAGTACTTC. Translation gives CASSLVRPSTDEQYF.

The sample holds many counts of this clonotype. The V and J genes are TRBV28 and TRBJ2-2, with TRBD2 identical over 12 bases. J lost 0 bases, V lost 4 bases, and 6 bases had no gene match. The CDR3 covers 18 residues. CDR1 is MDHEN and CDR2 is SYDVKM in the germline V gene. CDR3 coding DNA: TGTGCCAGCAGTTCGTCGACTAGCGGGAGCCCGAACACCGGGGAGCTGTTTTTT. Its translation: CASSSSTSGSPNTGELFF.

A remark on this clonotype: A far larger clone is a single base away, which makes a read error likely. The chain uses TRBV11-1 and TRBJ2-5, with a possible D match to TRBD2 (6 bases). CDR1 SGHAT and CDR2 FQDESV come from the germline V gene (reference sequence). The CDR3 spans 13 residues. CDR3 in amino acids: CASSLGGEEAQYF. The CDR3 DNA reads TGTGCCAGCAGCTTGGGGGGAGAAGAGGCCCAGTACTTC.

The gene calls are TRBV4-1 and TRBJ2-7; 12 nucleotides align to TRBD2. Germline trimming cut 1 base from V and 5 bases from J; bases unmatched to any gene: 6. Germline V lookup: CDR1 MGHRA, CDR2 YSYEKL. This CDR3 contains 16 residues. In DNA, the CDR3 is TGCGCCAGCAGCCAAGGGGTACTAGCGGGAGGCCACGAGCAGTACTTC. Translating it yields CASSQGVLAGGHEQYF.

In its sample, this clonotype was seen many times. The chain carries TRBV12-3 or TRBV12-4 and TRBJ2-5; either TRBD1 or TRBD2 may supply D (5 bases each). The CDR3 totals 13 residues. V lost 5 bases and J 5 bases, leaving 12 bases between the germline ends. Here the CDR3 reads CASSRDQRETQYF. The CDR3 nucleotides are TGTGCCAGCAGTAGGGACCAACGGGAGACCCAGTACTTC.

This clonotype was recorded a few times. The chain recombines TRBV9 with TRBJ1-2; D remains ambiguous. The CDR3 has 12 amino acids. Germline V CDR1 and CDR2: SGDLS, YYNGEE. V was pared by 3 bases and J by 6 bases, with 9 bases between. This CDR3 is CASSALEDGYTF. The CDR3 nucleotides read TGTGCCAGCAGCGCCCTGGAGGATGGCTACACCTTC.

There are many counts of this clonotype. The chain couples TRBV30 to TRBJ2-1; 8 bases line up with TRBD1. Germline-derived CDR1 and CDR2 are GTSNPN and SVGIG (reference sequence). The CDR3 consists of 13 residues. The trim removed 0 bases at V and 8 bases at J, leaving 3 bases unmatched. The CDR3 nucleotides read TGTGCCTGGAGTGTAGACAGGGGACATGAGCAGTTCTTC. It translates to CAWSVDRGHEQFF.